This T cell receptor (beta chain) was sequenced during a study of T cells in Graves' hyperthyroidism and ophthalmopathy. This clonotype has only a few counts. Researchers amplified the TCR beta CDR3 regions from RNA transcripts. TCR CDR3 regions were first amplified by RT-PCR with HTBI primers. Using its own MiXCR run on the multiplex PCR reads, TCRdb lists one record per CDR3 protein. The sample yields around 600,000 distinct CDR3 sequences, 14% seen once. Sequencing was done on a sample of blood. The source of this sequence is a woman aged 18-29 years with Graves' ophthalmopathy.

The CDR3 nucleotides read TGTGCCAGCAGTAACCCTAAAGGTGCGGGGGAGGTAGATACGCAGTATTTT. Encoded protein: CASSNPKGAGEVDTQYF. V gene TRBV6-1 combines with J gene TRBJ2-3; 7 bases agree with TRBD2. Germline loops: CDR1 MNHNS, CDR2 SASEGT. The CDR3 covers 17 residues. With V trimmed by 5 bases and J by 5 bases, 16 bases remained unmatched.